This T cell receptor (beta chain) derives from a study of T-cell reconstitution after alpha-beta-depleted transplantation in children (dated by TCRdb to 2016 to 2017). Describing the broader study: The study quantitatively tracked T-cell immune reconstitution after TCRalphabeta/CD19-depleted allogeneic hematopoietic cell transplantation in children using TCR repertoire profiling.

Ten or more counts support this clonotype. The specificity of this receptor is unknown. No base quality values were provided; no much bigger clone lies one nucleotide off. Trimming removed 4 bases from V and 0 bases from J, leaving 2 bases between the germline ends. The germline V gene supplies CDR1 SGHRS and CDR2 YFSETQ. Counted from cysteine to phenylalanine, this CDR3 has 13 amino acids. The DNA shown is the 39-base CDR3, in frame from base 1. Library method: PCR. Sequencer: Illumina HiSeq 2500. Molecular barcoding was employed in the preparation of TCR libraries, with unique molecular identifiers being used to normalize TCRbeta repertoire quantification. TCRdb took the public reads, trimmed them with fastp at Q25, ran MiXCR for clone calling and kept in-frame beta chains. All rows with the same CDR3 protein become a single entry with the most common DNA and genes. The sample data list tens of thousands of distinct CDR3 sequences, and around 6.6% of these were observed just once. Of the sample, approximately 2.3% is held by the ten largest clones.

Sequencing was performed on PBMCs from the stem cell graft donor, taken from the stem cell graft. The chain is assembled from TRBV5-1 and TRBJ2-6; no D gene can be assigned with confidence. This clonotype was sampled from a human donor who donated a stem cell graft to a child with acute lymphoblastic leukemia. The CDR3 region has the sequence CASSHSGANVLTF. The DNA reads TGCGCCAGCAGCCACTCTGGGGCCAACGTCCTGACTTTC.